This T cell receptor (beta chain) came from a study of early T cells in non-severe SARS-CoV-2 infection. This clonotype was seen ten or more times. Unique molecular identifiers were attached to individual cDNA molecules. TCRdb re-analysed the 5' RACE reads in MiXCR, keeping a single row per CDR3 protein. The sample has tens of thousands of distinct CDR3 sequences; about 10% are singletons. This CDR3 spans 14 amino acids. The V gene lost 0 bases and the J gene lost 3 bases, with 6 bases spanning the gap. Germline CDR1 reads MRHNA; CDR2 reads SNTAGT. The sample consisted of whole blood. The receptor was isolated from an adult who was a healthcare worker with PCR-confirmed SARS-CoV-2 infection or an uninfected control (not recorded which). The V call is TRBV6-4, the J call TRBJ2-1, with a tentative D call TRBD2 (6 bases). The chain's CDR3 is CASSDSTSYNEQFF. DNA of the CDR3: TGTGCCAGCAGTGACTCGACTAGCTACAATGAGCAGTTCTTC.